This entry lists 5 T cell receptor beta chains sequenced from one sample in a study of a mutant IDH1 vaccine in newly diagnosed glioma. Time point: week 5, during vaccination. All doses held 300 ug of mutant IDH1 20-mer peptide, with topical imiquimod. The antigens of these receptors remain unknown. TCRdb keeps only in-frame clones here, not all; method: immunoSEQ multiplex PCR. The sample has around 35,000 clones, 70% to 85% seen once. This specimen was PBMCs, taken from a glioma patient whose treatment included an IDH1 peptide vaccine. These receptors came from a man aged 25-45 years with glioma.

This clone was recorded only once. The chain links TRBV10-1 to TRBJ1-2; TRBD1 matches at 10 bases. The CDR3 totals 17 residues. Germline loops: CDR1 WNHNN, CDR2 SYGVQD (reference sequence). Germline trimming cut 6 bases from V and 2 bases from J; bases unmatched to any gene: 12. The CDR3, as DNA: TGCGCCAGCAGACCCGGGACAGGGGTGTTTTCCAACTATGGCTACACCTTC. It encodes CASRPGTGVFSNYGYTF.

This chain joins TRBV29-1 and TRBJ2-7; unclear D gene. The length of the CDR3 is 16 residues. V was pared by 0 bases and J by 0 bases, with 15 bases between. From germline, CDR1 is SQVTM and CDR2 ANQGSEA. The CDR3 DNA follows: TGCAGCGTTGAAGATTCAGCAGGCTACAGCTCCTACGAGCAGTACTTC. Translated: CSVEDSAGYSSYEQYF.

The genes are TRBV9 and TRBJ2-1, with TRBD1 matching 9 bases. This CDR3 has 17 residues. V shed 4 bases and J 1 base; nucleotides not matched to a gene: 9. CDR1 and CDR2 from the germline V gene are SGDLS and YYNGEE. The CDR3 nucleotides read TGTGCCAGCAGCAAAGGCGGGACAGGGTCGTCCTACAATGAGCAGTTCTTC. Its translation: CASSKGGTGSSYNEQFF.

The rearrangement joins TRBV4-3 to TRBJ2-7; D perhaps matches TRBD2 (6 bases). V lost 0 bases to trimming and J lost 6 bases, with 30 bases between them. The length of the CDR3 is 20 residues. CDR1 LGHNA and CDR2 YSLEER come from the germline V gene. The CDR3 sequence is CASSQDLRQPTGYLGGEQYF. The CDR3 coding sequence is TGCGCCAGCAGCCAAGATCTCAGACAGCCTACCGGCTACTTGGGGGGCGAGCAGTACTTC.

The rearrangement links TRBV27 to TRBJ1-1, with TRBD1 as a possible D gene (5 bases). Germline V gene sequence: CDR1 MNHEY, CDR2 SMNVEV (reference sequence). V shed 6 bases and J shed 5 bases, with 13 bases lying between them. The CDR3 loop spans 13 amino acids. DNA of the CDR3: TGTGCCAGCAGGGCAGGAGGGGTGACTGAAGCTTTCTTT. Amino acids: CASRAGGVTEAFF.